The 20 T cell receptor beta chains below were found in one sample sequenced in a study of T-cell memory formation after mild COVID-19. TCRdb reprocessed the 5' RACE reads with MiXCR, giving one entry per CDR3 protein. The data show roughly 400,000 distinct CDR3 sequences, roughly 18% seen once. Material: PBMCs or a T cell subset sorted from them (not recorded which). Receptors were obtained from a man younger than 35 who had mild COVID-19 (a few samples of this study predate the infection). Cell type and time point are not known.

This clonotype was counted a few times. The J gene is TRBJ2-2, the V gene TRBV6-5; no clear D. Trimming left V 1 base short and J 0 bases short, with 3 bases between. The CDR3 spans 14 residues. CDR1 is MNHEY and CDR2 is SVGAGI in the germline V gene. The CDR3 here is CASSYYTNTGELFF. The CDR3 coding sequence is TGTGCCAGCAGTTACTATACGAACACCGGGGAGCTGTTTTTT.

The chain combines TRBV7-8 with TRBJ1-1; a weak D match, TRBD1 (5 bases). The germline V gene encodes CDR1 SGHVS and CDR2 FQNEAQ. The CDR3 runs to 18 residues. The germline V and J ends were trimmed by 2 bases and 4 bases, with 23 bases remaining between them. CDR3 DNA sequence: TGTGCCAGCAGCTTACGGGGCAGGCTAGGTAGGACTTTCACTGAAGCTTTCTTT. Translated, it gives CASSLRGRLGRTFTEAFF.

V gene TRBV28 combines with J gene TRBJ1-6; D gene uncertain. The CDR3 loop spans 13 amino acids. The V end was cut by 3 bases, the J end by 7 bases, with 7 bases between. Germline-derived CDR1 and CDR2 are MDHEN and SYDVKM. The CDR3 here is CASSLIRNSPLHF. The CDR3, as DNA: TGTGCCAGCAGTTTGATCCGGAATTCACCCCTCCACTTT.

The chain is built from TRBV27 and TRBJ1-1; 7 bases map to TRBD1. The CDR3 runs 16 residues. Trimming at V came to 7 bases and at J to 5 bases, leaving 16 bases not matched to a gene. Germline V gene sequence: CDR1 MNHEY, CDR2 SMNVEV (reference sequence). CDR3 DNA: TGTGCCAGCAAGGGTCCCTCGCCGACAGGGACGACTGAAGCTTTCTTT. Translated: CASKGPSPTGTTEAFF.

This clonotype has more than one count but fewer than ten. The chain joins TRBV6-1 to TRBJ2-7, with D possibly being TRBD1 (6 bases). Germline-derived CDR1 and CDR2 are MNHNS and SASEGT. This CDR3 is built from 13 residues. Trimming pared 6 bases from V and 1 base from J, leaving 10 bases between. The CDR3 DNA is TGTGCCAGCAGACCCGGACAGTCCTACGAGCAGTACTTC. Translating gives CASRPGQSYEQYF.

CDR3 residues: CASSVEAGPGGYTF. The CDR3 nucleotides read TGTGCCAGCAGCGTAGAGGCGGGTCCGGGGGGCTACACCTTC. This chain connects TRBV9 to TRBJ1-2; D gene ambiguous. Trimming removed 0 bases at V and 8 bases at J, with 14 bases between. Germline V gives CDR1 SGDLS, CDR2 YYNGEE. The CDR3 length is 14 residues.

J is TRBJ2-3 and V is TRBV10-2, with a tentative D call TRBD2 (6 bases). The CDR3 has 14 residues. Germline loops: CDR1 WSHSY, CDR2 SAAADI. V dropped 8 bases and J dropped 3 bases, with 15 bases sitting between them. The CDR3 nucleotides are TGCGCCAGCCTCGCGGAGGGAAGGACAGATACGCAGTATTTT. Residues: CASLAEGRTDTQYF.

This clonotype was counted ten times or more. V gene TRBV5-1 combines with J gene TRBJ1-2, with a weak D call TRBD1 (5 bases). The germline V gene has CDR1 SGHRS and CDR2 YFSETQ. This CDR3 spans 15 amino acids. With 4 bases removed from V and 2 bases from J, the gap between germline ends came to 15 bases. In DNA, the CDR3 is TGCGCCAGCAGCCCCACACCGACAGAGAACTATGGCTACACCTTC. It yields the protein CASSPTPTENYGYTF.

The chain joins TRBV7-9 to TRBJ2-5; 9 positions agree with TRBD2. The CDR3 is 15 amino acids. The V gene end was trimmed by 7 bases and the J gene end by 4 bases; junction bases not matched to a gene: 10. Germline lookup yields CDR1 SEHNR and CDR2 FQNEAQ (reference sequence). CDR3 nucleotide sequence: TGTGCCAGCAACCAAGCGGGGGGAGTGGCAGAGACCCAGTACTTC. Protein sequence: CASNQAGGVAETQYF.

This clonotype was seen more than once but under ten times. CDR3 residues: CSATHLQGTYEQYF. The CDR3 nucleotides are TGCAGTGCTACCCACCTACAGGGGACCTACGAGCAGTACTTC. V and J are TRBV20-1 and TRBJ2-7, with 7 bases aligning to TRBD1. Germline V lookup: CDR1 DFQATT, CDR2 SNEGSKA (reference sequence). The CDR3 consists of 14 residues. J lost 2 bases, V lost 4 bases, and 8 bases had no gene match.

This clonotype was recorded a few times. The CDR3 loop reads CSASQPGLNDGYTF. The CDR3 coding sequence is TGCAGTGCTAGCCAGCCCGGACTCAACGATGGCTACACCTTC. The chain employs TRBV20-1 and TRBJ1-2, with D unresolved. This CDR3 contains 14 residues. Germline lookup yields CDR1 DFQATT and CDR2 SNEGSKA (reference sequence). V was shortened by 3 bases and J by 6 bases, with 17 bases between the two germline ends.

The V gene is TRBV6-9, the J gene TRBJ2-7; TRBD1 agrees at 7 bases. V shed 6 bases and J 5 bases; nucleotides not matched to a gene: 10. This CDR3 spans 14 amino acids. Germline V CDR1 and CDR2: MNHGY, SVAAGI. Here the CDR3 DNA reads TGTGCCAGCAGACAGAGATACAGGGGCCACGAGCAGTACTTC. This encodes CASRQRYRGHEQYF.

This chain links TRBV6-1 with TRBJ2-3; the D is unclear. Germline CDR1 is MNHNS and CDR2 is SASEGT. Trimming stripped 2 bases from V and 7 bases from J, with 7 bases between. The CDR3 loop spans 12 amino acids. This CDR3 is CASSEQPNTQYF. CDR3 sequence (DNA): TGTGCCAGCAGTGAACAACCGAATACGCAGTATTTT.

The table lists this clonotype with a count of one. The gene calls are TRBV29-1 and TRBJ1-2; a weak D match, TRBD1 (5 bases). CDR3 length: 13 amino acids. Germline V gene sequence: CDR1 SQVTM, CDR2 ANQGSEA. With 6 bases removed from V and 1 base from J, the gap between germline ends came to 12 bases. CDR3 sequence reads: CSVGTTVNYGYTF. The CDR3 nucleotides read TGCAGCGTGGGGACCACGGTTAACTATGGCTACACCTTC. Filled out from reference TRBV29-1 and TRBJ1-2, the complete variable domain reads SAVISQKPSRDICQRGTSLTIQCQVDSQVTMMFWYRQQPGQSLTLIATANQGSEATYESGFVIDKFPISRPNLTFSTLTVSNMSPEDSSIYLCSVGTTVNYGYTFGSGTRLTVV.

This clonotype was counted only a few times. The genes are TRBV5-1 and TRBJ1-5, with 7 nucleotides matching TRBD1. The CDR3 consists of 13 residues. V lost 3 bases to trimming and J lost 7 bases; unmatched junction nucleotides: 4. Germline V gene data show CDR1 as SGHRS and CDR2 as YFSETQ. The CDR3 loop is CASSWGTDQPQHF. The CDR3 region has the DNA TGCGCCAGCAGCTGGGGGACAGACCAGCCCCAGCATTTT.

This clonotype was recorded at least ten times. This chain connects TRBV5-1 to TRBJ2-7; possible D gene TRBD2, 5 bases. CDR3 length: 14 amino acids. CDR1 SGHRS and CDR2 YFSETQ come from the germline V gene. V dropped 2 bases and J dropped 3 bases, with 12 bases sitting between them. CDR3 in DNA: TGCGCCAGCAGCTTACCGGCCGGGATCTACGAGCAGTACTTC. It codes for CASSLPAGIYEQYF. Filled out from reference TRBV5-1 and TRBJ2-7, the complete variable domain reads KAGVTQTPRYLIKTRGQQVTLSCSPISGHRSVSWYQQTPGQGLQFLFEYFSETQRNKGNFPGRFSGRQFSNSRSEMNVSTLELGDSALYLCASSLPAGIYEQYFGPGTRLTVT.

This clonotype was seen a few times. The genes are TRBV5-1 and TRBJ2-7; a possible D gene is TRBD1 (5 bases). The CDR3 is 14 amino acids. V was cut by 4 bases and J by 4 bases, with 15 bases left in between. Germline V gene sequence: CDR1 SGHRS, CDR2 YFSETQ. The DNA of the CDR3 is TGCGCCAGCAGCCCGACCAAGACAGATTACGAGCAGTACTTC. This codes for CASSPTKTDYEQYF.

J is TRBJ1-6 and V is TRBV2; perhaps TRBD1 as D (6 bases). Trimming stripped 9 bases from V and 8 bases from J, with 11 bases between. The germline V gene encodes CDR1 SNHLY and CDR2 FYNNEI. The CDR3 sequence is 12 residues long. The CDR3 nucleotides are TGTGCCAGTCGGGGGCTCTATTCACCCCTCCACTTT. It translates to CASRGLYSPLHF.

This clonotype was counted at least ten times. The chain combines TRBV7-3 with TRBJ2-5; TRBD1 or TRBD2 may be the D gene (5 bases each). The germline gives CDR1 SGHTA, CDR2 FQGTGA. Trimming removed 2 bases at V and 5 bases at J, with 18 bases between. The CDR3 runs to 16 residues. CDR3 region: CASSLSGPSLGETQYF. Here the CDR3 DNA reads TGTGCCAGCAGCTTATCGGGACCTAGTCTGGGGGAGACCCAGTACTTC.

The table lists this clonotype with many counts. This chain connects TRBV7-2 to TRBJ2-3; D might be TRBD1 or TRBD2, each matching 5 bases. V dropped 3 bases and J dropped 6 bases, with 25 bases sitting between them. This CDR3 is built from 18 residues. Germline V lookup: CDR1 SGHTA, CDR2 FQGNSA. The CDR3 DNA reads as TGTGCCAGCAGCTTGGGGGTGCGGCCTCCCCCGGAATCCGATACGCAGTATTTT. The encoded protein is CASSLGVRPPPESDTQYF.